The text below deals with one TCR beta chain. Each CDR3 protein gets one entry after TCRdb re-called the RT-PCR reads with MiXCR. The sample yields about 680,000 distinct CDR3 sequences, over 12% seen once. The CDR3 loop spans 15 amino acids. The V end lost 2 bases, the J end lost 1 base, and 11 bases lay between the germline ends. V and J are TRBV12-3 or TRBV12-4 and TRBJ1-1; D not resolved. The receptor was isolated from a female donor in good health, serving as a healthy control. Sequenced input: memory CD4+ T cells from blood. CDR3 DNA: TGTGCCAGCAGTTTAAGGAGGTGGACGAACACTGAAGCTTTCTTT. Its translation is CASSLRRWTNTEAFF.